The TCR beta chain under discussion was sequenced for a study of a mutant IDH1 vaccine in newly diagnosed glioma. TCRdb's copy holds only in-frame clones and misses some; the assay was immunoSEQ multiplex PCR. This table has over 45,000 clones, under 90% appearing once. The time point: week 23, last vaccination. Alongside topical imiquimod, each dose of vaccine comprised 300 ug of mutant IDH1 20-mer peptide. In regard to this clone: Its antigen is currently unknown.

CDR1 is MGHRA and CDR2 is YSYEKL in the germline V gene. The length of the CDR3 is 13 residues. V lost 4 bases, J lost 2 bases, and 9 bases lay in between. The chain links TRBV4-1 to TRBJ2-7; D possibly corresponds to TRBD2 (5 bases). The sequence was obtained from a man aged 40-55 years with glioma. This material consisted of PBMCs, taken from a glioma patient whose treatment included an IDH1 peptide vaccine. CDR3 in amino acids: CASSRTTTYEQYF. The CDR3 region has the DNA TGCGCCAGCAGCCGAACGACTACCTACGAGCAGTACTTC.